Listed below are T cell receptor beta chains from one sample, sequenced in a study of blood T cell repertoires in COVID-19. Using immunoSEQ multiplex PCR, the repertoire was profiled, and TCRdb retains in-frame clones only, with some absent. There are around 200,000 clones in the sample; roughly 80% occur only once, and 3.2% lies in the top ten. Input material: PBMCs or T cells enriched from blood (not recorded which). Receptors were obtained from a woman younger than 45 who had recovered from COVID-19. The CDR3 runs from the conserved cysteine through the conserved F or W. A D gene is named only where the DNA matches it firmly. Size values are once, few and many counts, or a class for expanded clones, and some rows have none.

v_gene: TRBV4-1; d_gene: TRBD2; j_gene: TRBJ2-3; abundance: -; CDR3aa: CASSLGEGTQYF; CDR3nt: TGCGCCAGCAGCCTAGGGGAGGGAACGCAGTATTTT
v_gene: TRBV5-1; d_gene: -; j_gene: TRBJ2-2; abundance: -; CDR3aa: CASSSGLENTGELFF; CDR3nt: TGCGCCAGCAGCTCAGGACTGGAGAACACCGGGGAGCTGTTTTTT
v_gene: TRBV10-3; d_gene: -; j_gene: TRBJ2-3; abundance: -; CDR3aa: CAIMEEATQYF; CDR3nt: TGTGCCATAATGGAGGAAGCTACGCAGTATTTT
v_gene: TRBV27; d_gene: TRBD1; j_gene: TRBJ1-6; abundance: once; CDR3aa: CASSPSTGGDSPLHF; CDR3nt: TGTGCCAGCAGTCCCTCGACAGGGGGCGATTCACCCCTCCACTTT
v_gene: TRBV10-3; d_gene: -; j_gene: TRBJ1-3; abundance: -; CDR3aa: CAISESRGFSGNTIYF; CDR3nt: TGTGCCATCAGTGAGTCGAGGGGGTTCTCTGGAAACACCATATATTTT
v_gene: TRBV18; d_gene: TRBD1; j_gene: TRBJ1-4; abundance: -; CDR3aa: CASSPGQVTTNEKLFF; CDR3nt: TGTGCCAGCTCACCGGGACAGGTCACAACTAATGAAAAACTGTTTTTT
v_gene: TRBV28; d_gene: TRBD2; j_gene: TRBJ2-4; abundance: -; CDR3aa: CASSLWGLAGAKNIQYF; CDR3nt: TGTGCCAGCAGTTTATGGGGACTAGCGGGGGCCAAAAACATTCAGTACTTC
v_gene: TRBV5-3; d_gene: TRBD1; j_gene: TRBJ1-1; abundance: few; CDR3aa: CARSTKQGENTEAFF; CDR3nt: TGTGCCAGAAGCACGAAACAGGGGGAGAACACTGAAGCTTTCTTT
v_gene: TRBV29-1; d_gene: -; j_gene: TRBJ1-2; abundance: few; CDR3aa: CSATAGAANYGYTF; CDR3nt: TGCAGCGCCACGGCGGGGGCGGCTAACTATGGCTACACCTTC
v_gene: TRBV7-9; d_gene: -; j_gene: TRBJ2-7; abundance: -; CDR3aa: CASGPGVAYEQYF; CDR3nt: TGTGCCAGCGGGCCAGGGGTCGCCTACGAGCAGTACTTC